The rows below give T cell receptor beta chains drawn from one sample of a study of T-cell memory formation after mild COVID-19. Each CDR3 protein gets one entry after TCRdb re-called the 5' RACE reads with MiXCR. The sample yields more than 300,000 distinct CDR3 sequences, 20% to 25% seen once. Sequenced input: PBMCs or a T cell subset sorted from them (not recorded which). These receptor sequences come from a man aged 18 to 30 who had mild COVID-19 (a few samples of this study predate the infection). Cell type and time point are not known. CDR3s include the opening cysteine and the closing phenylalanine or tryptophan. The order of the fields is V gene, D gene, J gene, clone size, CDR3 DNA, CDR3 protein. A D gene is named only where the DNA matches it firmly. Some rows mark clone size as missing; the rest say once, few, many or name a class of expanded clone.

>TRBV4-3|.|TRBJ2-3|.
TGCGCCAGCAGCCCCTACCCTAGCACAGATACGCAGTATTTT
CASSPYPSTDTQYF
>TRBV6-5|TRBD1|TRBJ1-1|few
TGTGCCAGCAGTTCCACCCCGGACAGGAGAAACACTGAAGCTTTCTTT
CASSSTPDRRNTEAFF
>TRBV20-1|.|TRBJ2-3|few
TGCAGTGCTAATTCGGCGGGTACTACAGATACGCAGTATTTT
CSANSAGTTDTQYF
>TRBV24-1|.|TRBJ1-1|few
TGTGCCACCAGTGATGGAGGGCACGAAGCTTTCTTT
CATSDGGHEAFF
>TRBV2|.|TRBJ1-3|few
TGTGCCAGCTCTTGGACGGAGGCCTCTGGAAACACCATATATTTT
CASSWTEASGNTIYF
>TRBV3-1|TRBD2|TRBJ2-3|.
TGTGCCAGCAGCCCCCTGGGACTAGCGGTGACCACAGATACGCAGTATTTT
CASSPLGLAVTTDTQYF
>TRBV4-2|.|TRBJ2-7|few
TGTGCCAGCAGCCAAGAAAACGGCTGGGAGCAGTACTTC
CASSQENGWEQYF
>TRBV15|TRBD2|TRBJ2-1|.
TGTGCCACCGGTCGACGGGGGGGAAGCCATGAGCAGTTCTTC
CATGRRGGSHEQFF
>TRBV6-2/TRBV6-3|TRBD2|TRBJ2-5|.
TGTGCCAGCAGTCCCACTAGCGGGGTGCCCTACCAAGAGACCCAGTACTTC
CASSPTSGVPYQETQYF
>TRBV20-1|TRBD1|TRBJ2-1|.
TGCAGTGCTAGGACGTCCGGACAGGGGGCAAATGAGCAGTTCTTC
CSARTSGQGANEQFF
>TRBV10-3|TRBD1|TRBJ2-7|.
TGTGCCATCAGTGAGCCGCATGACAGGGGCTACGAGCAGTACTTC
CAISEPHDRGYEQYF
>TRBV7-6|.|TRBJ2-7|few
TGTGTCAGCAGCGGAGGCCAGTCCTACGAGCAGTACTTC
CVSSGGQSYEQYF
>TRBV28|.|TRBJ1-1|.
TGTGCCAGCAGTTTAGCAGGGACTCGAGTCTCTGAAGCTTTCTTT
CASSLAGTRVSEAFF
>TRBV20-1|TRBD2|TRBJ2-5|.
TGCAGTGCGTCCCGAGCGGGGGGCGGGGCCCCGGGAGAGACCCAGTACTTC
CSASRAGGGAPGETQYF
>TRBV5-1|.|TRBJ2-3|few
TGCGCCAGCAGCTTGAACGGGGGCGCAGATACGCAGTATTTT
CASSLNGGADTQYF
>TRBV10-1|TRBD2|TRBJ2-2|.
TGCGCCAGCAGTGGGCTAGCGGGGCCATACACCGGGGAGCTGTTTTTT
CASSGLAGPYTGELFF
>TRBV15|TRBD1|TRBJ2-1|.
TGTGCCACCAGTCAGGACAGGAGCTCCTACAATGAGAAGTTCTTC
CATSQDRSSYNEKFF
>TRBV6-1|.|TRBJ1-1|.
TGTGCCAGCAGTGAAGCCACGGCCACTGAAGCTTTCTTT
CASSEATATEAFF
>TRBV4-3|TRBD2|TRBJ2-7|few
TGCGCCAGCAGCCACCTGACTAGCGGGGGGCCCTACGAGCAGTACTTC
CASSHLTSGGPYEQYF
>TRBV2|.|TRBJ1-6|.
TGTGCCAGCAGCTCCCTTTTGGGGGTAAATTCACCCCTCCACTTT
CASSSLLGVNSPLHF
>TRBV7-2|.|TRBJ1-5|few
TGTGCCAGCAGCTCCGGGACAAGGGAGAATCAGCCCCAGCATTTT
CASSSGTRENQPQHF
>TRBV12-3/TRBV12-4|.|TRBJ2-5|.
TGTGCCAGCACCACTGGCGTGACCCACTACTTC
CASTTGVTHYF
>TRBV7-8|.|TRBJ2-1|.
TGTGCCAGCAGTTTTGATCGGGACGGGGAGCAGTTCTTC
CASSFDRDGEQFF
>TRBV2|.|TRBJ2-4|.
TGTGCCAGCAGTCCGAACAGTTACCAAAACATTCAGTACTTC
CASSPNSYQNIQYF
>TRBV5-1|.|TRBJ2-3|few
TGCGCCAGCTCTCCCCGGGGCGTGAATTCAGATACGCAGTATTTT
CASSPRGVNSDTQYF
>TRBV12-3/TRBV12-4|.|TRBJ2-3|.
TGTGCCAGCAGAGGGTCAGGCCGATCCACAGATACGCAGTATTTT
CASRGSGRSTDTQYF
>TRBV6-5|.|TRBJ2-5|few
TGTGCCAGCAGTTACGGGCACCAAGAGACCCAGTACTTC
CASSYGHQETQYF
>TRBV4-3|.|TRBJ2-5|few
TGCGCCAGCAGCCAAGACGGTCCGGGGAGTCAAGAGACCCAGTACTTC
CASSQDGPGSQETQYF